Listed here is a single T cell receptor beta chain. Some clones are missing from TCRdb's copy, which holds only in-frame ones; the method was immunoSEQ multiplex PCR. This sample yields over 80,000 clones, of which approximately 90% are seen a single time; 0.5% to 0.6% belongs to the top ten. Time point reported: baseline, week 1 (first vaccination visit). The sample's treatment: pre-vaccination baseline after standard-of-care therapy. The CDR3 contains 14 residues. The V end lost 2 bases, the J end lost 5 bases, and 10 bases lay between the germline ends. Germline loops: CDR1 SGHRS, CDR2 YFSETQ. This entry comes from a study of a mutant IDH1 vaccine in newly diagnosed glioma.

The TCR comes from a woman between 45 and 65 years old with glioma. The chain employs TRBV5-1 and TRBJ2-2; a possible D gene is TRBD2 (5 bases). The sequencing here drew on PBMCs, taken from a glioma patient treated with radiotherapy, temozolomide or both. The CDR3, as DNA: TGCGCCAGCAGCTTAAGCGGTCCGACCGGGGAGCTGTTTTTT. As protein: CASSLSGPTGELFF.